One T cell receptor beta chain is described in this entry. The sample is drawn from a study of blood T cell repertoires in COVID-19. Profiling relied on immunoSEQ multiplex PCR, and the TCRdb table lists in-frame clones only, not all of them. The sample lists about 330,000 clones, roughly 85% occurring once. This clonotype was obtained from a woman aged 30 to 39 who had recovered from COVID-19. Material: PBMCs or T cells enriched from blood (not recorded which).

The CDR3 reads CASSPRSGDYGYTF. The CDR3 DNA is TGTGCCAGCAGCCCACGGTCCGGTGACTATGGCTACACCTTC. This chain joins TRBV3-1 (or the pseudogene TRBV3-2) and TRBJ1-2; the D is unclear. The CDR3 sequence is 14 residues long. V was trimmed by 4 bases and J by 3 bases, leaving 12 bases between them. The V gene's germline CDR1 is LGHDT and CDR2 YNNKEL (reference sequence).